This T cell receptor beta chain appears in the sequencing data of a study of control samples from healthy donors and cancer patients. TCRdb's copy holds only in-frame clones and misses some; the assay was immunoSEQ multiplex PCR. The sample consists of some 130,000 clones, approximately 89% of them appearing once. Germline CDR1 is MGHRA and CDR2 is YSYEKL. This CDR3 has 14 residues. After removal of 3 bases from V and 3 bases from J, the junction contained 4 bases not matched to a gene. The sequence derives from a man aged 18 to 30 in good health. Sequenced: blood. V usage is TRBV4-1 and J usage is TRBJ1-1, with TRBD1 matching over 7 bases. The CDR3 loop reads CASSHNRGDTEAFF. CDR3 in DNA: TGCGCCAGCAGCCATAACAGGGGAGACACTGAAGCTTTCTTT.